What follows is one T cell receptor (beta chain) and its context. This sample stems from a study of OX40 agonist ivuxolimab in advanced cancers. Autoimmune disease history or systemic immunosuppression meant exclusion. The V gene's germline CDR1 is SEHNR and CDR2 FQNEAQ (reference sequence). This CDR3 region has 14 residues. V lost 2 bases to trimming and J lost 3 bases, with 8 bases between them. The data were produced by immunoSEQ multiplex PCR, yet TCRdb's version contains in-frame clones alone and is incomplete. The sample has tens of thousands of clones, around 84% seen once. The sequence came from an adult with an advanced solid tumor such as melanoma, head and neck, liver or kidney cancer. This material consisted of CD4+ or CD8+ T cells sorted from blood, taken in a trial of the OX40 agonist ivuxolimab. The rearrangement uses TRBV7-9 and TRBJ1-5; D not resolved. The CDR3: CASSLRENNQPQHF. The CDR3 DNA sequence: TGTGCCAGCAGCTTACGGGAAAACAATCAGCCCCAGCATTTT.